This T cell receptor (beta chain) comes out of a study of vaccination and CD4 T cells after COVID-19. The Oncomine TCR Beta short-read assay was applied to DNA of cultured CD4+ T cells. In TCRdb, the PCR reads were re-called with MiXCR into one record per CDR3 protein. Of 13,000 to 15,000 distinct CDR3 sequences detected, around 56% appear once; the ten largest clones hold around 12%. Sample treatment: approximately nine-day PBMC culture with coronavirus spike peptide pools or control peptides (ViraFEST assay). Concerning this clonotype itself: What it binds is not known.

Sequencing was done on a sample of CD4+ T cells from blood, cultured in vitro. This sequence originates from a human donor who had recovered from COVID-19.

The CDR3 spells CASGTSGSTDTQYF. The CDR3 coding sequence is TGTGCCAGTGGGACTAGCGGTAGCACAGATACGCAGTATTTT. The chain couples TRBV19 to TRBJ2-3, with 11 bases matching TRBD2. There are 14 residues in the CDR3. CDR1 and CDR2 (germline): LNHDA, SQIVND (reference sequence). The V and J ends lost 8 bases and 0 bases, in that order; junction bases with no gene match: 1.